Listed below are T cell receptor beta chains from one sample, sequenced in a study of T cells in Graves' hyperthyroidism and ophthalmopathy. Via MiXCR, TCRdb re-called the multiplex PCR reads, giving one row per CDR3 protein. Of some 570,000 distinct CDR3 sequences listed, 12% to 15% are singletons. The sequenced sample consisted of blood. Receptor source: a woman aged 18-30 years with Graves' ophthalmopathy. Each CDR3 is given with its conserved first and last residue.

TRBJ1-5,TRBV2,CASSSRQGNIVSNQPQHF
TRBJ2-3,TRBV7-3,CASSLGYRSPTDTQYF
TRBJ2-1,TRBV12-3/TRBV12-4,CASSLARGAGEQFF
TRBJ2-6,TRBV7-3,CASSRGTEASGANVLTF
TRBJ2-3,TRBV30,CAWSGTGLSTDTQYF
TRBJ2-3,TRBV28,CASSAPSADTQYF
TRBJ1-2,TRBV27,CASSLSIQGYGYTF
TRBJ2-7,TRBV7-9,CASSLVLPGGGVEQYF
TRBJ1-4,TRBV6-5,CASSYSGGLANEKLFF
TRBJ1-6,TRBV2,CASSDLGIAINSPLHF
TRBJ2-3,TRBV12-3/TRBV12-4,CASSFARGTSGDTQYF
TRBJ2-5,TRBV30,CAWSVTSGETQYF
TRBJ2-1,TRBV5-1,CASSSTPGREGNEQFF
TRBJ2-7,TRBV7-2,CASSPGTPLKQYF
TRBJ2-7,TRBV27,CASSLTSGTGNEQYF
TRBJ2-2,TRBV24-1,CATSGASGKSNTGELFF
TRBJ1-5,TRBV6-2/TRBV6-3,CASSHRDKGLNQPQHF
TRBJ2-6,TRBV19,CASSGQRSTGANVLTF
TRBJ2-3,TRBV11-3,CASSLDDIGQEGVGADTQYF
TRBJ2-3,TRBV2,CASSEHPQAHTQYF
TRBJ2-1,TRBV27,CASSPGLRIEQFF
TRBJ2-3,TRBV27,CASSDGTTSTDTQYF
TRBJ1-2,TRBV5-1,CASGTENEGGGYTF
TRBJ2-1,TRBV4-1,CASSQPTSGRYNEQFF
TRBJ2-1,TRBV4-1,CASSKPGQTYNEQFF
TRBJ1-4,TRBV7-9,CASSFKPRTDINEKLFF
TRBJ1-3,TRBV18,CASSPPVGSGNTIYF
TRBJ2-3,TRBV12-3/TRBV12-4,CASSPPSGTDTQYF
TRBJ1-1,TRBV6-5,CASSYFQGPATEAFF
TRBJ2-2,TRBV12-3/TRBV12-4,CASSAGLVGTGELFF
TRBJ1-2,TRBV6-5,CASSYSTTGGYFGYTF
TRBJ1-2,TRBV2,CASRQGDYGYTF
TRBJ2-7,TRBV12-3/TRBV12-4,CASSHQRYEQYF
TRBJ2-3,TRBV20-1,CSALAGRNTDTQYF
TRBJ1-5,TRBV28,CAIRPGQIHQPQHF
TRBJ1-1,TRBV12-5,CASGLVGPHTEAFF
TRBJ2-7,TRBV18,CASSPQKGGRGIYEQYF
TRBJ1-1,TRBV20-1,CSAADRVNTEAFF
TRBJ2-5,TRBV4-1,CASSLRTEETQYF
TRBJ2-7,TRBV24-1,CATSGREGHNEQYF
TRBJ2-5,TRBV11-2,CASSFQGGRETQYF
TRBJ2-7,TRBV7-2,CASSPPGLHYEQYF
TRBJ1-1,TRBV29-1,CSVEAGMNTEAFF
TRBJ2-7,TRBV7-2,CASSPQEIHEQYF
TRBJ2-3,TRBV19,CASTQRRSTDTQYF
TRBJ2-7,TRBV11-3,CASSPRDFHEQYF
TRBJ1-1,TRBV9,CASSEQGERGEAFF
TRBJ1-4,TRBV30,CAWSRGDGNEKLFF
TRBJ2-1,TRBV12-3/TRBV12-4,CASSLFMGLASNEQFF
TRBJ1-1,TRBV7-9,CASSPIEAFF